This entry is about one TCR beta chain. The sample belongs to a study of blood T cell repertoires in COVID-19. Study in general: Samples taken during acute and convalescent COVID-19 were collected in the United States, Italy and Spain.

In the authors' methods: Estimation of nucleated cell counts relied on the amplification of reference gene primers. Assay used: immunoSEQ multiplex PCR; TCRdb lists only in-frame clones, some missing. Clone size and the V and J calls come from that table; the DNA yielded D and trimming. This table holds nearly 200,000 clones, approximately 84% found once. V lost 7 bases and J lost 6, with 16 bases in between. Germline assignment: CDR1 SGDLS and CDR2 YYNGEE. This CDR3 spans 14 amino acids. This chain uses TRBV9 with TRBJ2-2; maybe TRBD1 (5 bases). This sequence originates from a woman aged 65 to 85 with active or convalescent COVID-19. What was sequenced was peripheral blood. The CDR3 region has the DNA TGTGCCAGCGCGACGCAGGGTGATCCCGGGGAGCTGTTTTTT. Protein product: CASATQGDPGELFF.